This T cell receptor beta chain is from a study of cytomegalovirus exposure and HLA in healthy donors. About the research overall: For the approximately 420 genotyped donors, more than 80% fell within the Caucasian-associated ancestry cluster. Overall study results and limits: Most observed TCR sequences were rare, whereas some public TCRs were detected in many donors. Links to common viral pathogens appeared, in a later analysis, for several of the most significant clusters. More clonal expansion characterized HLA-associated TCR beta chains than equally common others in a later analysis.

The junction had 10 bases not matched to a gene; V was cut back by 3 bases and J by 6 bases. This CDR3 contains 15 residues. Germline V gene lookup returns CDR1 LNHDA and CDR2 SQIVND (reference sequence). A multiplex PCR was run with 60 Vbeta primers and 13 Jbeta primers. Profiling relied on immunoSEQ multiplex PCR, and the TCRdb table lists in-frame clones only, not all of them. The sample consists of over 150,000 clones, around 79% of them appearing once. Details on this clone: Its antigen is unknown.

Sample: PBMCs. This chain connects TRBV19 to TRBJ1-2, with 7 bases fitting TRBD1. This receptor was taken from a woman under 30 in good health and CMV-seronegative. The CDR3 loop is CASSIPGTASHGYTF. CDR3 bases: TGTGCCAGTAGTATCCCCGGGACAGCCTCCCATGGCTACACCTTC.